This T cell receptor beta chain was identified during a study of shared clonotypes between healthy human individuals. Study-wide points: The study generally estimated greater richness for naive than memory subsets.

The J segment lost 2 bases and the V segment lost 4 bases, leaving 3 bases of the junction unmatched. This CDR3 comprises 15 residues. Germline values: CDR1 SGHKS, CDR2 YYEKEE (reference sequence). About this clone: Its antigen is currently unknown.

Assay used: immunoSEQ multiplex PCR; TCRdb lists only in-frame clones, some missing. Counted here are roughly 1,600,000 clones, about 98.5% occurring once; the ten biggest clones make up over 0.3%. Adult Caucasians living in Nashville, Tennessee made up all of the donors. V and J are TRBV5-5 and TRBJ2-7, with 13 bases that match TRBD2. The sample consisted of naive CD4+ T cells sorted from blood. This sample's subset: CD45RA+ positively selected. The clonotype was recovered from a man under 40 in good health. The CDR3 DNA reads as TGTGCCAGCAGCAAACTAGCGGGAGGGCCCTACGAGCAGTACTTC. It is translated as CASSKLAGGPYEQYF.